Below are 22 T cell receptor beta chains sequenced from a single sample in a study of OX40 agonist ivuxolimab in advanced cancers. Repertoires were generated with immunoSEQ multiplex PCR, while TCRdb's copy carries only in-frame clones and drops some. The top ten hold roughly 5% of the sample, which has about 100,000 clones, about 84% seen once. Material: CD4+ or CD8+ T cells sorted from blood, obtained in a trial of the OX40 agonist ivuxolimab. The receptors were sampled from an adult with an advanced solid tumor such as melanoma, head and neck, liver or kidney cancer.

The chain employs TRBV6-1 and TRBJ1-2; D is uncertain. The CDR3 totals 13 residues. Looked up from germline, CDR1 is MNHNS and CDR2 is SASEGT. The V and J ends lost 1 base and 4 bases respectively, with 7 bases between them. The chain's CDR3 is CASSEGLGYGYTF. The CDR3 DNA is TGTGCCAGCAGTGAAGGGCTTGGCTATGGCTACACCTTC.

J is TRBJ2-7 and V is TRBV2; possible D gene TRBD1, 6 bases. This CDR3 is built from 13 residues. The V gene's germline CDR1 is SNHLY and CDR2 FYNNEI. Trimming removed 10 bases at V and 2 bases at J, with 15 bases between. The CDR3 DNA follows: TGTGCCACCCACAGGGATGGGACCTACGAGCAGTACTTC. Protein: CATHRDGTYEQYF.

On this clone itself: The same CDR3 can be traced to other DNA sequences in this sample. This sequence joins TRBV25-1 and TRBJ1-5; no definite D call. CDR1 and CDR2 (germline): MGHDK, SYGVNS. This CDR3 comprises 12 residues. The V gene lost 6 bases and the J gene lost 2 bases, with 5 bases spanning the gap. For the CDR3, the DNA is TGTGCCAGCAGGGGCGGCAATCAGCCCCAGCATTTT. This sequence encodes CASRGGNQPQHF. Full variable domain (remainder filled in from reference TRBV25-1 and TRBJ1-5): EADIYQTPRYLVIGTGKKITLECSQTMGHDKMYWYQQDPGMELHLIHYSYGVNSTEKGDLSSESTVSRIRTEHFPLTLESARPSHTSQYLCASRGGNQPQHFGDGTRLSIL.

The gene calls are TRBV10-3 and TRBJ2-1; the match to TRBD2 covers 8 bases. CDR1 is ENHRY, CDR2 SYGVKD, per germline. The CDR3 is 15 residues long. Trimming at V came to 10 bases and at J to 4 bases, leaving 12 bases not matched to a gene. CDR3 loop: CATAAGVIDYNEQFF. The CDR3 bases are TGTGCCACCGCAGCGGGAGTTATTGATTACAATGAGCAGTTCTTC.

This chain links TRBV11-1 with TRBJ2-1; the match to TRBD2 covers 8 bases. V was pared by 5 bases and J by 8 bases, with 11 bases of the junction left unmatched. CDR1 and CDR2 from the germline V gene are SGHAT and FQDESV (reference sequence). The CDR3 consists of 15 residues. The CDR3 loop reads CASSRNGAGVDEQFF. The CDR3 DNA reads TGTGCCAGCAGCCGAAACGGAGCGGGGGTGGATGAGCAGTTCTTC. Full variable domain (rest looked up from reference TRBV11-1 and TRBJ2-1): EAEVAQSPRYKITEKSQAVAFWCDPISGHATLYWYRQILGQGPELLVQFQDESVVDDSQLPKDRFSAERLKGVDSTLKIQPAELGDSAMYLCASSRNGAGVDEQFFGPGTRLTVL.

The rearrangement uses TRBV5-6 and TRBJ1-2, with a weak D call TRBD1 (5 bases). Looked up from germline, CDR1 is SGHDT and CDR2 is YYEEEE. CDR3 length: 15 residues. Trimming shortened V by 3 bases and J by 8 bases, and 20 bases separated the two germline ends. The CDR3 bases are TGTGCCAGCAGCTGGGATTCAGGGAAGGAAGGCGGCTACACCTTC. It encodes CASSWDSGKEGGYTF.

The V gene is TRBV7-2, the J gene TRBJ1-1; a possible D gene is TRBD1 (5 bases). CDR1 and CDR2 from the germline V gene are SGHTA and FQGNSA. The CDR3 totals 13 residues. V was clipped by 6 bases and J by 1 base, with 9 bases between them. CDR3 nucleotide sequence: TGTGCCAGCAGATTTACAGGGAACACTGAAGCTTTCTTT. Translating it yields CASRFTGNTEAFF.

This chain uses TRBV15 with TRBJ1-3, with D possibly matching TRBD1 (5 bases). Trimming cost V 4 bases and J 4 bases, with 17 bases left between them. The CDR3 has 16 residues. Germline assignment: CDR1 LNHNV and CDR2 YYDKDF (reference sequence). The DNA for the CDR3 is TGTGCCACCAGCAAGCAAGGGACCCGGCCCGGAAACACCATATATTTT. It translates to CATSKQGTRPGNTIYF.

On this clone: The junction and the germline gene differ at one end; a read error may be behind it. CDR3 amino acids: CGSRRNNEQFF. The CDR3 DNA reads TGCGGCTCCCGGAGGAACAATGAGCAGTTCTTC. This chain joins TRBV6-1 and TRBJ2-1; perhaps TRBD2 as D (5 bases). The germline gives CDR1 MNHNS, CDR2 SASEGT. The CDR3 loop spans 11 amino acids.

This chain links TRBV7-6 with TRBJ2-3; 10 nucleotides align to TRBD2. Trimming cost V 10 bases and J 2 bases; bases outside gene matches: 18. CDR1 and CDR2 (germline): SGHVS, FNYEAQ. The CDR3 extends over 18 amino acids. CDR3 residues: CANCLLVAGGRDTDTQYF. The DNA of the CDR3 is TGTGCCAACTGCTTGTTGGTAGCGGGGGGCCGCGACACAGATACGCAGTATTTT.

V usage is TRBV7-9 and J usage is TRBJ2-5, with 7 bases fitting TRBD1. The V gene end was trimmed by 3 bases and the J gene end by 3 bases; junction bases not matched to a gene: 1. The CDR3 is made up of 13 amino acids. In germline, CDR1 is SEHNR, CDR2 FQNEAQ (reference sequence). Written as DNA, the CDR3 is TGTGCCAGCAGCTTCCAGGGGGAAGAGACCCAGTACTTC. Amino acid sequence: CASSFQGEETQYF.

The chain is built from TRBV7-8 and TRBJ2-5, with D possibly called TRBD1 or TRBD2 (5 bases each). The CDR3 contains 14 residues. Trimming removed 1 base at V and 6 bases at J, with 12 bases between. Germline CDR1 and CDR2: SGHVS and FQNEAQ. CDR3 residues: CASSLGGSGKTQYF. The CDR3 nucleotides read TGTGCCAGCAGCTTAGGGGGGAGCGGAAAGACCCAGTACTTC.

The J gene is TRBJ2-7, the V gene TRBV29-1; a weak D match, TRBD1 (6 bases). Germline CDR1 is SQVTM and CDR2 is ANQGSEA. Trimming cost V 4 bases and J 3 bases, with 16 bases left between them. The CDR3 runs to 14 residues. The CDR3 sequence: CSVASGTNLYEQYF. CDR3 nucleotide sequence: TGCAGCGTTGCCTCCGGGACAAACCTCTACGAGCAGTACTTC.

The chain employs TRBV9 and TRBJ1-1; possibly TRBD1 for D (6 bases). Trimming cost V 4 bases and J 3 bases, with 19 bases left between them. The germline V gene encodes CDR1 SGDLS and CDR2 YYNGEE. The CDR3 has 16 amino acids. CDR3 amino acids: CASSPREAGAYTEAFF. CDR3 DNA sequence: TGTGCCAGCAGCCCGCGCGAGGCAGGGGCCTACACTGAAGCTTTCTTT.

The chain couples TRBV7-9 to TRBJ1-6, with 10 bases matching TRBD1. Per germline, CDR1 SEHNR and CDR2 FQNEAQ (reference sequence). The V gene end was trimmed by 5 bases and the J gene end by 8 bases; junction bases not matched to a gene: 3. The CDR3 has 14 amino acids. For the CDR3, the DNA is TGTGCCAGCAGCACCGGGACAGGGGATTCACCCCTCCACTTT. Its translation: CASSTGTGDSPLHF.

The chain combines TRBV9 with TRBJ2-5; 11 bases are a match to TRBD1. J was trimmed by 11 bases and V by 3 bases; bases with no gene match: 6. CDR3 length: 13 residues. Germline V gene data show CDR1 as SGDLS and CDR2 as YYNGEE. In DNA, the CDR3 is TGTGCCAGCAGCGCCGGACAGGGGGCACGGCAGTACTTC. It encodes CASSAGQGARQYF.

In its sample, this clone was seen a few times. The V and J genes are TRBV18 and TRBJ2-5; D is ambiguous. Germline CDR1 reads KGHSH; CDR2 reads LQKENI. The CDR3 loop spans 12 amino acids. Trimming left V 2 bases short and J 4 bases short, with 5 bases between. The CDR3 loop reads CASSPKRETQYF. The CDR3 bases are TGTGCCAGCTCACCAAAGCGAGAGACCCAGTACTTC.

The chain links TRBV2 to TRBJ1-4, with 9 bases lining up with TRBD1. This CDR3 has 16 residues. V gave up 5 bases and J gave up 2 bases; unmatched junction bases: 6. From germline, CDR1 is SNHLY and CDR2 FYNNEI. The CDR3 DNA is TGTGCCAGCAGTCCCGGGACAGGGCGTACTAATGAAAAACTGTTTTTT. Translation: CASSPGTGRTNEKLFF. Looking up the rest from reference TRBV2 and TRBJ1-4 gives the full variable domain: EPEVTQTPSHQVTQMGQEVILRCVPISNHLYFYWYRQILGQKVEFLVSFYNNEISEKSEIFDDQFSVERPDGSNFTLKIRSTKLEDSAMYFCASSPGTGRTNEKLFFGSGTQLSVL.

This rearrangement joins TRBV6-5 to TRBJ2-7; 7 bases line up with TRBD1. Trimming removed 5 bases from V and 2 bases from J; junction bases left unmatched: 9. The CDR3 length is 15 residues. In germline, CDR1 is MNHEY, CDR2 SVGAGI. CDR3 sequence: CASSTAQGNPYEQYF. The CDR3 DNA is TGTGCCAGCAGTACCGCACAGGGGAATCCCTACGAGCAGTACTTC.

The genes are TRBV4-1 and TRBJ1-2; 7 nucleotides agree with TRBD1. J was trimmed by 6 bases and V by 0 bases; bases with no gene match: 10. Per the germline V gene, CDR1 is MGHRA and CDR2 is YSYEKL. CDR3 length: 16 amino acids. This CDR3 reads CASSQDGQGGENGYTF. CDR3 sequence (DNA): TGCGCCAGCAGCCAAGATGGGCAGGGGGGTGAAAATGGCTACACCTTC.

CDR3 in amino acids: CASRDRAGGYTF. The DNA for the CDR3 is TGTGCCAGCCGTGATCGGGCCGGAGGCTACACCTTC. This chain links TRBV7-8 with TRBJ1-2, with no clear D. The CDR3 loop spans 12 amino acids. Trimming took 8 bases from V and 8 from J, leaving 15 bases between them. CDR1 is SGHVS and CDR2 is FQNEAQ in the germline V gene.

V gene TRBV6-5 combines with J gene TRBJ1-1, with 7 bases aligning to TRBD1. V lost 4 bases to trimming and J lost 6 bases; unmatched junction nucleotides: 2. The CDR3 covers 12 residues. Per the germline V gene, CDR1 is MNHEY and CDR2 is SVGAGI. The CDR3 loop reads CASSSGQAEAFF. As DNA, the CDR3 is TGTGCCAGCAGTTCCGGACAGGCTGAAGCTTTCTTT.